The clone carrying this T cell receptor beta chain was detected a few times. What it recognizes is unknown. The germline V and J ends were trimmed by 2 bases and 7 bases, with 9 bases remaining between them. The CDR3 covers 13 residues. CDR1 and CDR2 from the germline V gene are MNHEY and SVGAGI. RNA extraction was followed by reverse transcription into cDNA, which acted as the sequencing template. Generated by immunoSEQ multiplex PCR, the TCRdb table keeps only in-frame clones and is missing some. The table lists 95,000 to 110,000 clones, roughly 84% of them singletons. The sample is drawn from a study of CD8+ T cells in alopecia areata. Whole-study context: Treated patients took oral tofacitinib at 5 to 10 mg twice daily. Study conclusions and caveats: Relative to normal scalp, lesional scalp, especially alopecia totalis/universalis, showed higher clonality. It was observed that many expanded lesional clones persisted in scalp and blood during tofacitinib.

Treatment defined: oral pan-JAK inhibitor, 5-10 mg twice daily. Peripheral blood and lesional scalp punch biopsies came from alopecia areata patients. This sequence joins TRBV6-5 and TRBJ2-1; D is unclear. The sample was CD8+ T cells sorted from blood, taken at week 24, from a patient treated with tofacitinib. The TCR comes from a human donor with alopecia areata. CDR3 bases: TGTGCCAGCAGTTACATTTCGGCGAATGAGCAGTTCTTC. This sequence encodes CASSYISANEQFF.